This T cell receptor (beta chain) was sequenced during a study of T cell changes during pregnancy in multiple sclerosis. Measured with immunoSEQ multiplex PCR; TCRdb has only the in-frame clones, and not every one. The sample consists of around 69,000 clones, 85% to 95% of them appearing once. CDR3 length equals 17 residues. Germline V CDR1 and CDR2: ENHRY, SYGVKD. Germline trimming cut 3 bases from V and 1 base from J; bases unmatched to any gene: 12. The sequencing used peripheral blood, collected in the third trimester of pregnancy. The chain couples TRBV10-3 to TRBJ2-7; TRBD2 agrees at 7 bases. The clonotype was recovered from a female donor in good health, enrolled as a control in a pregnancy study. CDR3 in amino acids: CAISDSRELAKSYEQYF. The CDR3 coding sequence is TGTGCCATCAGTGACTCAAGAGAACTAGCGAAATCCTACGAGCAGTACTTC.